Listed below are T cell receptor beta chains from one sample, sequenced in a study of blood T cell repertoires in COVID-19. Using immunoSEQ multiplex PCR, the repertoire was profiled, and TCRdb retains in-frame clones only, with some absent. The table shows some 260,000 clones, with under 90% occurring only once. The sequenced sample consisted of PBMCs or T cells enriched from blood (not recorded which). The receptors were gathered from a man in his forties who had recovered from COVID-19. Both conserved end residues are part of each CDR3. A D gene is named only where the DNA matches it firmly. Clone size is given for some rows only: seen once, a few or many times, or a class if the clone is expanded.

TRBJ2-5 | TRBV10-3 | - | - | TGTGCCATCAGCGAGCCGTGGGCGGGGGACAAAGAGACCCAGTACTTC | CAISEPWAGDKETQYF
TRBJ1-5 | TRBV19 | - | TRBD1 | TGTGCCAGTAGTATGCCCCCAGGGACAGGGATCCGTCAGCCCCAGCATTTT | CASSMPPGTGIRQPQHF
TRBJ2-1 | TRBV19 | - | - | TGTGCCAGTCGAGGCCACAATGAGCAGTTCTTC | CASRGHNEQFF
TRBJ1-2 | TRBV12-3/TRBV12-4 | - | TRBD1 | TGTGCCAGCAGTTTATGGACAGGGATCAACACCTTC | CASSLWTGINTF
TRBJ1-6 | TRBV6-5 | - | - | TGTGCCAGCAGTTCCCCCCGGGGGAATTCACCCCTCCACTTT | CASSSPRGNSPLHF
TRBJ2-5 | TRBV11-3 | - | TRBD2 | TGTGCCAGCAGCTTAGATGGCGGGAGGGAAGAGACCCAGTACTTC | CASSLDGGREETQYF
TRBJ2-7 | TRBV6-1 | - | TRBD2 | TGTGCCAGCAGTGAACCCGGACTAGCGGTAACCTACGAGCAGTACTTC | CASSEPGLAVTYEQYF
TRBJ1-1 | TRBV7-9 | few | TRBD1 | TGTGCCAGCAGCTTAGTGTACCAGGGGGCAATTTGGACTGAAGCTTTCTTT | CASSLVYQGAIWTEAFF
TRBJ1-2 | TRBV5-5 | - | - | TGTGCCAGCAGCTTGGGGGGAGGCCCTGGGGATGGCTACACCTTC | CASSLGGGPGDGYTF
TRBJ1-2 | TRBV4-1 | - | - | TGCGCCAGCAGCCTCGACCTGGGCCAAATCGATGGCTACACCTTC | CASSLDLGQIDGYTF
TRBJ2-7 | TRBV9 | - | TRBD2 | TGTGCCAGCAGCGTAGCTAGCGGGGGACCCTACGAGCAGTACTTC | CASSVASGGPYEQYF
TRBJ2-3 | TRBV7-2 | - | - | TGTGCCAGCAGCTTTTCGATGTTAGGCACAGATACGCAGTATTTT | CASSFSMLGTDTQYF
TRBJ2-7 | TRBV7-2 | once | - | TGTGCCAGCAGCTTAGATCGGGGGGCTGGGGAGCAGTACTTC | CASSLDRGAGEQYF
TRBJ2-7 | TRBV5-1 | - | TRBD1 | TGCGCCAGCAGCTTGGGAATAAAACCCGGACAGGGTGTCGAGCAGTACTTC | CASSLGIKPGQGVEQYF
TRBJ1-1 | TRBV11-2 | - | TRBD1 | TGTGCCAGCAGCTTAAACTACAGGGGGCATGGTGAAGCTTTCTTT | CASSLNYRGHGEAFF
TRBJ1-6 | TRBV4-3 | - | TRBD1 | TGCGCCAGCAGCCAGGCCCCTCCGGGACAGGGGGACTCACCCCTCCACTTT | CASSQAPPGQGDSPLHF
TRBJ1-2 | TRBV9 | - | - | TGTGCCAGCAGCTCCATCCCCGACGGAAGCGCCGGGAGCTACACCTTC | CASSSIPDGSAGSYTF
TRBJ2-7 | TRBV30 | - | - | TGTGCCTGGACCGGGACAAGGAGCTCCTACGAGCAGTACTTC | CAWTGTRSSYEQYF
TRBJ2-1 | TRBV18 | - | TRBD1 | TGTGCCAGCTCACCAAGGGGACAGGGGGCGTCAGGAGAGCAGTTCTTC | CASSPRGQGASGEQFF
TRBJ1-4 | TRBV6-5 | once | - | TGTGCCAGCAGTTACCCAGGGTCTAGGGAAAAACTGTTTTTT | CASSYPGSREKLFF
TRBJ1-2 | TRBV28 | - | TRBD1 | TGTGCCAGCAGTTTTCCCGACAGGGGGTCGGGCTACACCTTC | CASSFPDRGSGYTF
TRBJ1-5 | TRBV18 | - | TRBD1 | TGTGCCAGCTCAGACGAGGGACAGAATTATCAGCCCCAGCATTTT | CASSDEGQNYQPQHF
TRBJ1-5 | TRBV28 | - | - | TGTGCCAGCAGTCCAACCTATAGCAATCAGCCCCAGCATTTT | CASSPTYSNQPQHF
TRBJ1-1 | TRBV11-3 | - | - | TGTGCCAGCAGCTTAGAACTGGACACTGAAGCTTTCTTT | CASSLELDTEAFF